These 6 T cell receptor beta chains were sequenced from one sample in a study of blood T cell repertoires in COVID-19. The data were produced by immunoSEQ multiplex PCR, yet TCRdb's version contains in-frame clones alone and is incomplete. The data show a few hundred thousand clones, with about 90% seen just once and roughly 2.2% held by the top ten. What was sequenced was peripheral blood. These receptors came from a woman aged 55-75 years with COVID-19, enrolled during active disease.

The chain is built from TRBV3-1 (or the pseudogene TRBV3-2) and TRBJ2-7; 7 bases are shared with TRBD1. Germline V gene lookup returns CDR1 LGHDT and CDR2 YNNKEL (reference sequence). The length of the CDR3 is 15 residues. The trim removed 4 bases at V and 1 base at J, leaving 7 bases unmatched. The CDR3 nucleotides are TGTGCCAGCAGCCTTGCCCACAGGGGTTCCTACGAGCAGTACTTC. Its protein is CASSLAHRGSYEQYF.

This chain uses TRBV5-1 with TRBJ2-4; maybe TRBD1 (6 bases). Trimming took off 4 bases at V and 0 bases at J, with 11 bases between the two ends. CDR3 length equals 15 residues. The germline V gene has CDR1 SGHRS and CDR2 YFSETQ. CDR3: CASSPGDLAKNIQYF. CDR3 DNA: TGCGCCAGCAGCCCAGGGGATCTAGCCAAAAACATTCAGTACTTC.

V gene TRBV18 combines with J gene TRBJ1-1; D call uncertain. The CDR3 has 14 residues. The V and J ends lost 2 bases and 3 bases respectively, with 10 bases between them. Germline CDR1 is KGHSH and CDR2 is LQKENI. CDR3 in DNA: TGTGCCAGCTCACCATCGGGTCTGTACACTGAAGCTTTCTTT. Translating gives CASSPSGLYTEAFF. The full variable domain, rest sourced from reference TRBV18 and TRBJ1-1, is NAGVMQNPRHLVRRRGQEARLRCSPMKGHSHVYWYRQLPEEGLKFMVYLQKENIIDESGMPKERFSAEFPKEGPSILRIQQVVRGDSAAYFCASSPSGLYTEAFFGQGTRLTVV.

The rearrangement joins TRBV19 to TRBJ1-4, with TRBD1 matching 9 bases. CDR3 length: 16 residues. The V gene end was trimmed by 4 bases and the J gene end by 8 bases; junction bases not matched to a gene: 11. Germline CDR1 reads LNHDA; CDR2 reads SQIVND (reference sequence). CDR3 bases: TGTGCCAGTAGTACCCACCGGACAGGGGAGAGAGAAAAACTGTTTTTT. Protein product: CASSTHRTGEREKLFF.

The chain recombines TRBV2 with TRBJ1-6; no clear D gene. From germline, CDR1 is SNHLY and CDR2 FYNNEI. Trimming left V 6 bases short and J 8 bases short, with 11 bases between. The CDR3 is 13 amino acids. CDR3 loop: CASRRRGHSPLHF. The CDR3 DNA reads TGTGCCAGCAGAAGACGGGGTCATTCACCCCTCCACTTT.

V usage is TRBV19 and J usage is TRBJ1-5; D is possibly TRBD1 (5 bases). The V end was cut by 3 bases, the J end by 7 bases, with 13 bases between. Germline assignment: CDR1 LNHDA and CDR2 SQIVND (reference sequence). CDR3 size: 14 residues. The CDR3 is CASSIAGLRQPQHF. DNA for the CDR3: TGTGCCAGTAGTATCGCAGGGTTGAGGCAGCCCCAGCATTTT.